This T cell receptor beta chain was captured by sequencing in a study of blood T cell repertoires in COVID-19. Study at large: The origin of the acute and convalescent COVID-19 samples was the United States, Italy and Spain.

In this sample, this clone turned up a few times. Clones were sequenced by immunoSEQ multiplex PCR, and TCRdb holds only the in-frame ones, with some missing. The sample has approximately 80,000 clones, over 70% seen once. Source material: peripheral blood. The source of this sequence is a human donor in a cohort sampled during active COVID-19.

CDR3 sequence reads: CASSYLRGGGYEQYV. The CDR3 DNA sequence: TGTGCCAGCAGTTACTTACGCGGCGGGGGCTACGAGCAGTACGTC. This chain connects TRBV6-5 to TRBJ2-7; 7 bases map to TRBD2. Germline V gives CDR1 MNHEY, CDR2 SVGAGI. The trim removed 1 base at V and 3 bases at J, leaving 6 bases unmatched. The CDR3 is 15 residues long.